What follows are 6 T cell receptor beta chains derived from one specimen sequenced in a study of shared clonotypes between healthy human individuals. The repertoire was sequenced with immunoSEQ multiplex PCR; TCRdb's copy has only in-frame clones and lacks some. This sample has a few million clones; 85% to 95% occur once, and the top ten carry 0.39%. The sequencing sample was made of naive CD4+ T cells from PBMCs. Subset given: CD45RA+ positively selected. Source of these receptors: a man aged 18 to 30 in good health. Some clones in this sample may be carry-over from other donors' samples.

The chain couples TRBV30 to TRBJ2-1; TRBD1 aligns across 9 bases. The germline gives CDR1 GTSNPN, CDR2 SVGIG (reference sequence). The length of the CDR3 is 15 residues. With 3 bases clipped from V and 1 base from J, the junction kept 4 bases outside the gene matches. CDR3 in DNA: TGTGCCTGGAGCGCCGGACAGGGGTCCTACAATGAGCAGTTCTTC. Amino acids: CAWSAGQGSYNEQFF.

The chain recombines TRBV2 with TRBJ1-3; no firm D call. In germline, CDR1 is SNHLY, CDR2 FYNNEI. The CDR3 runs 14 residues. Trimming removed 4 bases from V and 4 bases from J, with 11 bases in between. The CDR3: CASSVALSGNTIYF. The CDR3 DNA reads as TGTGCCAGCAGTGTTGCCTTGTCAGGAAACACCATATATTTT.

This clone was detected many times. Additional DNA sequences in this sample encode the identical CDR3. For the CDR3, the DNA is TGCGCCAGCAGCCCGCGACTAGCGGAGAACACCGGGGAGCTGTTTTTT. Translating it yields CASSPRLAENTGELFF. The chain links TRBV5-1 to TRBJ2-2, with TRBD2 matching 9 bases. This CDR3 is built from 16 residues. V was clipped by 4 bases and J by 1 base; unmatched bases: 5. CDR1 is SGHRS, CDR2 YFSETQ, per germline.

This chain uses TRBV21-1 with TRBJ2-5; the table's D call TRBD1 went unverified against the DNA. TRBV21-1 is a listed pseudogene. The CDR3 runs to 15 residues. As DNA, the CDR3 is TGTGCCAGCAGCAAAAAGGGACAGGACCAAGAGACCCAGTACTTC. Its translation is CASSKKGQDQETQYF.

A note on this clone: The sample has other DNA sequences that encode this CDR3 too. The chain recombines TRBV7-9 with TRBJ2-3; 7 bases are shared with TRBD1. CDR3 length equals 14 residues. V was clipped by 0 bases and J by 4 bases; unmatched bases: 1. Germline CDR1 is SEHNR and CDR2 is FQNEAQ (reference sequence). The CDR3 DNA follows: TGTGCCAGCAGCTTAGCAGGGGGCTCAGATACGCAGTATTTT. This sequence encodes CASSLAGGSDTQYF.

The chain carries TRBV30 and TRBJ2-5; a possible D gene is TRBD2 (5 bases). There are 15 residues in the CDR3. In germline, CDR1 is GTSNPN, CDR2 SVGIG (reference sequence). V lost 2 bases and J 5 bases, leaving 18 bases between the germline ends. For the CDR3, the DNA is TGTGCCTGGAGTAGACCGGGCAAAACGGGGGAGACCCAGTACTTC. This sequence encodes CAWSRPGKTGETQYF.